One T cell receptor (beta chain) is described in this entry. Source study methods: Amplified reference gene primers provided the basis for estimating nucleated cell counts. Sequencing used immunoSEQ multiplex PCR; TCRdb keeps in-frame clones, though not all of them. The DNA was the basis for D and trimming; V, J and clone size are from that table. The sample lists over 100,000 clones; 80% to 95% were seen once. This sample was included in a study of blood T cell repertoires in COVID-19. Germline V gives CDR1 MNHEY, CDR2 SVGAGI. The CDR3 runs to 16 residues. Deletions cut 0 bases from V and 4 bases from J, with 13 bases between.

This TCR came from a woman between 50 and 59 years old with COVID-19, enrolled during active disease. The specimen was peripheral blood. The chain couples TRBV6-5 to TRBJ2-4; weak D call: TRBD1 (5 bases). The CDR3 nucleotides read TGTGCCAGCAGTTACTCTAGTATACAGGCTAAAAACATTCAGTACTTC. Translated: CASSYSSIQAKNIQYF.